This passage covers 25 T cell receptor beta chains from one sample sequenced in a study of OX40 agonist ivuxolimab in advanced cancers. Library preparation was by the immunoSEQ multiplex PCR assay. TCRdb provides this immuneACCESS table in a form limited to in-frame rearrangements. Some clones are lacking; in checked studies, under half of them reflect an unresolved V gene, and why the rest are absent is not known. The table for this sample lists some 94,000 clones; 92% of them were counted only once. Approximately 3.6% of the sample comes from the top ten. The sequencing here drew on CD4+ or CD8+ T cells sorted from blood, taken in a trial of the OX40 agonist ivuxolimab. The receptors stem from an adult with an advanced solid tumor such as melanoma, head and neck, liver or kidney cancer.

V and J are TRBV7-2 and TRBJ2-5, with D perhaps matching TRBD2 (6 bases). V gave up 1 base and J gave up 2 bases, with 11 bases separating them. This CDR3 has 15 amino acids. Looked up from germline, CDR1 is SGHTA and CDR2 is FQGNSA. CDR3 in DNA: TGTGCCAGCAGCTTAGTGCCGCGGGATCAAGAGACCCAGTACTTC. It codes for CASSLVPRDQETQYF. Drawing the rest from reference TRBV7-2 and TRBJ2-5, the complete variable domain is GAGVSQSPSNKVTEKGKDVELRCDPISGHTALYWYRQSLGQGLEFLIYFQGNSAPDKSGLPSDRFSAERTGGSVSTLTIQRTQQEDSAVYLCASSLVPRDQETQYFGPGTRLLVL.

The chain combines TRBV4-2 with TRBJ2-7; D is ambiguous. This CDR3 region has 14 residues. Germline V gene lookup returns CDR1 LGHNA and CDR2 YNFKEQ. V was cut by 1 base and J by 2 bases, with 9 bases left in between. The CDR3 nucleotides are TGTGCCAGCAGCCAAGGTGAGCCAACCTACGAGCAGTACTTC. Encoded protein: CASSQGEPTYEQYF.

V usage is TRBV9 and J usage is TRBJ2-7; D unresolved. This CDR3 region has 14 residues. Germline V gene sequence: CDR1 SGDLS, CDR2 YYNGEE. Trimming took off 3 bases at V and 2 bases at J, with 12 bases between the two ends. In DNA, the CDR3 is TGTGCCAGCAGCGCCTCCCCGGTGCCCTACGAGCAGTACTTC. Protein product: CASSASPVPYEQYF. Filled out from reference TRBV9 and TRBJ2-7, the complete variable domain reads DSGVTQTPKHLITATGQRVTLRCSPRSGDLSVYWYQQSLDQGLQFLIQYYNGEERAKGNILERFSAQQFPDLHSELNLSSLELGDSALYFCASSASPVPYEQYFGPGTRLTVT.

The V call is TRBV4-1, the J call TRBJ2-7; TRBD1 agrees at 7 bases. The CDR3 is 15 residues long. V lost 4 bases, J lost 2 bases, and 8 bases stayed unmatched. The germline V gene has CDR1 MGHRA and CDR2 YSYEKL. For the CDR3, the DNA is TGCGCCAGCAGCCCTACGAAAACAGGGGCCTACGAGCAGTACTTC. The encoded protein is CASSPTKTGAYEQYF.

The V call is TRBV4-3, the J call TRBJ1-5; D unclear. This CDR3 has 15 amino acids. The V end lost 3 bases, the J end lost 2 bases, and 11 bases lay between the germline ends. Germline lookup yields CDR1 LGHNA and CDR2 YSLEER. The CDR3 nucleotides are TGCGCCAGCAGCCAGGGGTGGTCGGGCAATCAGCCCCAGCATTTT. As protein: CASSQGWSGNQPQHF.

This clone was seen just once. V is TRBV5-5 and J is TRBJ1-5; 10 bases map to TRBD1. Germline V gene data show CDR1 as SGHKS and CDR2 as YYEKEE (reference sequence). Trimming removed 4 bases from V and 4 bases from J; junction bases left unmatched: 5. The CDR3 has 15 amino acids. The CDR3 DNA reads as TGTGCCAGCAGCCTGGGACAGGGGATAAATCAGCCCCAGCATTTT. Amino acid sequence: CASSLGQGINQPQHF.

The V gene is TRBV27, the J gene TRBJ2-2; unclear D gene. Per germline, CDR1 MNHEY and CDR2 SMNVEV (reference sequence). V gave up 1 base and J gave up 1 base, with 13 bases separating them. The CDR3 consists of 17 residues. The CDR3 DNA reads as TGTGCCAGCAGTTTATTAGTTGGGGTCCTGAACACCGGGGAGCTGTTTTTT. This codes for CASSLLVGVLNTGELFF.

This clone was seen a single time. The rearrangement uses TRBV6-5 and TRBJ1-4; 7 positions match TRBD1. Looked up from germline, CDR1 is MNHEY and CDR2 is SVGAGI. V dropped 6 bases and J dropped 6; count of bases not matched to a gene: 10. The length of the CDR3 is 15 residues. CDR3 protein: CASRATGQTYEKLFF. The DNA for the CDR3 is TGTGCCAGCAGGGCAACGGGACAGACCTATGAAAAACTGTTTTTT.

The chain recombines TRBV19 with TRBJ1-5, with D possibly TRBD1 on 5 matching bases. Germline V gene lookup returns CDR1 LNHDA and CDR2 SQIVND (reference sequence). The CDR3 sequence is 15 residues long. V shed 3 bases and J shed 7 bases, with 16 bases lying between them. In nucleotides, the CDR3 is TGTGCCAGTAGTATCAGGGACGCTACCACCCAGCCCCAGCATTTT. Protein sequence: CASSIRDATTQPQHF. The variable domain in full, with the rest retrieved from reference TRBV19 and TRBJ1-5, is DGGITQSPKYLFRKEGQNVTLSCEQNLNHDAMYWYRQDPGQGLRLIYYSQIVNDFQKGDIAEGYSVSREKKESFPLTVTSAQKNPTAFYLCASSIRDATTQPQHFGDGTRLSIL.

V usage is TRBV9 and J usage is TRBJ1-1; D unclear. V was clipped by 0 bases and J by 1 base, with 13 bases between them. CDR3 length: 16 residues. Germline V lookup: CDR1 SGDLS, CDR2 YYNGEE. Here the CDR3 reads CASSVGVGRGNTEAFF. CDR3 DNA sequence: TGTGCCAGCAGCGTAGGGGTTGGGCGGGGGAACACTGAAGCTTTCTTT. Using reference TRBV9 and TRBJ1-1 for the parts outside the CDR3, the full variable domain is DSGVTQTPKHLITATGQRVTLRCSPRSGDLSVYWYQQSLDQGLQFLIQYYNGEERAKGNILERFSAQQFPDLHSELNLSSLELGDSALYFCASSVGVGRGNTEAFFGQGTRLTVV.

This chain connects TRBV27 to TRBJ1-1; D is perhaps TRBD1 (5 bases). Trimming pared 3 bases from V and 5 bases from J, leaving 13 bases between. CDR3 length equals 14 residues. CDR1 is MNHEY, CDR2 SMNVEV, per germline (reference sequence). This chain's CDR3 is CASSFQGEETEAFF. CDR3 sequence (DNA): TGTGCCAGCAGTTTCCAGGGTGAGGAGACTGAAGCTTTCTTT.

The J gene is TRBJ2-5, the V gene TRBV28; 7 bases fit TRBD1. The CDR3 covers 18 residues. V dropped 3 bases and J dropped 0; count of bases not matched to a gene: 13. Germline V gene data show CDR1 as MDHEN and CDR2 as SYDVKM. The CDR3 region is CASSFPGTETLYQETQYF. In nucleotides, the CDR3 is TGTGCCAGCAGTTTCCCCGGGACAGAAACTTTGTACCAAGAGACCCAGTACTTC.

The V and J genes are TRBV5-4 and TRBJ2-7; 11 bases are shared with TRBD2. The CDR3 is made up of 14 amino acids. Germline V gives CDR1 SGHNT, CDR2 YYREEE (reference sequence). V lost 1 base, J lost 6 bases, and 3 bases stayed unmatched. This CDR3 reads CASSLTLAGGEQYF. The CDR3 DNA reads TGTGCCAGCAGCTTGACGCTAGCGGGAGGCGAGCAGTACTTC.

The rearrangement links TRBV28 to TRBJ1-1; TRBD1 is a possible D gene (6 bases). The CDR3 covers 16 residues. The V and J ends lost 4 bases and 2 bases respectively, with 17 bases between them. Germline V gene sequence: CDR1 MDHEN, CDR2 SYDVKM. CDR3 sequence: CASSSGKDRYNTEAFF. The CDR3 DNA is TGTGCCAGCAGTTCCGGAAAGGACAGATATAACACTGAAGCTTTCTTT.

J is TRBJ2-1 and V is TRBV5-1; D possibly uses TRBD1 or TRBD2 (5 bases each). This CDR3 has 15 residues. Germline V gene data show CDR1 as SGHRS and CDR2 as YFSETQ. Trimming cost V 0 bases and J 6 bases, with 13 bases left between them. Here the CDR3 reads CASSLVPVGVNEQFF. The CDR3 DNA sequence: TGCGCCAGCAGCTTGGTGCCAGTGGGGGTCAATGAGCAGTTCTTC.

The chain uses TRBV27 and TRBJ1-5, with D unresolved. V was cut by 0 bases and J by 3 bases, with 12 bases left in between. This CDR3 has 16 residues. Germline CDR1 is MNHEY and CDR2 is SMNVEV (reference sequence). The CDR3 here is CASSLSAWIPNQPQHF. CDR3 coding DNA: TGTGCCAGCAGTTTATCGGCGTGGATCCCCAATCAGCCCCAGCATTTT.

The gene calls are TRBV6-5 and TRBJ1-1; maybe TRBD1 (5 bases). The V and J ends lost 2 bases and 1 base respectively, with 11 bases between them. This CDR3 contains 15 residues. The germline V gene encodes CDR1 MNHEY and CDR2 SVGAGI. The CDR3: CASSYLQGTNTEAFF. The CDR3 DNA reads TGTGCCAGCAGTTACCTCCAGGGTACGAACACTGAAGCTTTCTTT.

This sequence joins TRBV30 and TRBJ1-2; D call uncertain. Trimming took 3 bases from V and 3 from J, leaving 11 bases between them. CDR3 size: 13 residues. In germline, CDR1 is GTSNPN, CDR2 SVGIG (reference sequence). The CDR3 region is CAWRESGYYGYTF. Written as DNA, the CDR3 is TGTGCCTGGAGAGAATCAGGATACTATGGCTACACCTTC.

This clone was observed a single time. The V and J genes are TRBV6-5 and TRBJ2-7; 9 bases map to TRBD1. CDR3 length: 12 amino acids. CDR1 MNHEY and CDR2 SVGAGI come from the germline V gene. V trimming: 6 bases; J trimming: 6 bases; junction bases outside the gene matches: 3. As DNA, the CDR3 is TGTGCCAGCAGCCTGGGACAGGGCGAGCAGTACTTC. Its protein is CASSLGQGEQYF.

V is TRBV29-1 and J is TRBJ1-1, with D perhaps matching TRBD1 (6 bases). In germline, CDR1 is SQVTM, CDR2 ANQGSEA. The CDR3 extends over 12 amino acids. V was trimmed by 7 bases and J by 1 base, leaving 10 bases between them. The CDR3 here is CSAQGQNTEAFF. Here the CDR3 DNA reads TGCAGCGCCCAGGGACAGAACACTGAAGCTTTCTTT.

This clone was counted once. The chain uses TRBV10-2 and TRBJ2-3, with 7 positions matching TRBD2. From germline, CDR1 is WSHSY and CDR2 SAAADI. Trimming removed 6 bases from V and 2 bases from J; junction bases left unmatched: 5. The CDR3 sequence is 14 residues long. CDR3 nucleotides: TGCGCCAGCAGGAGTAGCGGGTTCACAGATACGCAGTATTTT. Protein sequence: CASRSSGFTDTQYF.

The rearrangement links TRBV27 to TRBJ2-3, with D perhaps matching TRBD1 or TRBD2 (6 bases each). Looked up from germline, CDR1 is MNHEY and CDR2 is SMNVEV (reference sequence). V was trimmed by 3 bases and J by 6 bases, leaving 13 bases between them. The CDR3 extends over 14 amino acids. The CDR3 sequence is CASSLGGWGDTQYF. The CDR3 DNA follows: TGTGCCAGCAGTTTGGGGGGCTGGGGGGATACGCAGTATTTT.

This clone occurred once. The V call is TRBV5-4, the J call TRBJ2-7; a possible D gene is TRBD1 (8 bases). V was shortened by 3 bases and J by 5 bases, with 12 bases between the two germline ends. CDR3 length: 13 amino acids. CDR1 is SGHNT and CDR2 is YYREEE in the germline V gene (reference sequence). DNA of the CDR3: TGTGCCAGCAGCTGGACAGGGAGGGACGAGCAGTACTTC. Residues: CASSWTGRDEQYF.

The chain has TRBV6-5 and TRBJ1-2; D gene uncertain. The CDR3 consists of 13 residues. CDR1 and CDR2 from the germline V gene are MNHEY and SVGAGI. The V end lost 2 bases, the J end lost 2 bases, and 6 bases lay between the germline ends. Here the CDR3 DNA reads TGTGCCAGCAGTTACGGGGAGAACTATGGCTACACCTTC. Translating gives CASSYGENYGYTF.

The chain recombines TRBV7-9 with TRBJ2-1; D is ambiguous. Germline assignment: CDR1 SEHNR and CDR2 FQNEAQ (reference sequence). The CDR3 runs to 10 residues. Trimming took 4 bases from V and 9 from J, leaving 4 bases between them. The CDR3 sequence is CASSWSEQFF. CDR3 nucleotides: TGTGCCAGCAGCTGGAGTGAGCAGTTCTTC.